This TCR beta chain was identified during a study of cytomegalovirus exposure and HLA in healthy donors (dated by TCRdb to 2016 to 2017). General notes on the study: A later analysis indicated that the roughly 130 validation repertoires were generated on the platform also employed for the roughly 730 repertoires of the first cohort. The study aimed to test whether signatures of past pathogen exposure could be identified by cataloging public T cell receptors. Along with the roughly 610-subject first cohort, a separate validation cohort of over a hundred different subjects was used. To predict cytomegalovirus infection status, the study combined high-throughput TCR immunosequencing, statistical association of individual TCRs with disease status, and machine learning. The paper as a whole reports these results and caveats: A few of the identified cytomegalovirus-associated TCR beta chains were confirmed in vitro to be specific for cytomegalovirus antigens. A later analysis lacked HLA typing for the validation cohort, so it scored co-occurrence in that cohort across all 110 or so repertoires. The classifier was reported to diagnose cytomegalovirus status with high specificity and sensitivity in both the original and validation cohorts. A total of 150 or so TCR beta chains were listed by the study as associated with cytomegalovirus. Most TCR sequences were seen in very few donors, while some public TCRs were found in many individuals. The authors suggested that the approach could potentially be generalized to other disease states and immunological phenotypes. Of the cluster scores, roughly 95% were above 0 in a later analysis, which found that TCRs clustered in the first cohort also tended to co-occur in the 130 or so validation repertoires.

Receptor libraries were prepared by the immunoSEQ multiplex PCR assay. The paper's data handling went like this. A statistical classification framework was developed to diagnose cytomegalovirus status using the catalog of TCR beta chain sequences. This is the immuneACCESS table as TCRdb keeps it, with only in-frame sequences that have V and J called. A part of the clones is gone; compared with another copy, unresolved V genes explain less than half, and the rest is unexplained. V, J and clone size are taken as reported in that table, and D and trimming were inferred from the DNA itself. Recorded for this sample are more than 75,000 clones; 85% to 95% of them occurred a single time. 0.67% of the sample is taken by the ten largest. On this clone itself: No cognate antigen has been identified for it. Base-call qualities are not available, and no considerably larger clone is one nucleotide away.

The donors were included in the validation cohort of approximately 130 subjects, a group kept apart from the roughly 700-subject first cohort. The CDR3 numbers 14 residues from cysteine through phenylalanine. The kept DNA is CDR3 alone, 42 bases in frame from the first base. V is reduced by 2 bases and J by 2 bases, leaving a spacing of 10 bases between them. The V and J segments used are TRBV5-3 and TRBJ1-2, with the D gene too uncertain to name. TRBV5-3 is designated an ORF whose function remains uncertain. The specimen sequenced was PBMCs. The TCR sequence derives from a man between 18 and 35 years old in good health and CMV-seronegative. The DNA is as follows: TGTGCCAGAAGCTTCCGGGGTACCAACTATGGCTACACCTTC. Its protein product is CARSFRGTNYGYTF.